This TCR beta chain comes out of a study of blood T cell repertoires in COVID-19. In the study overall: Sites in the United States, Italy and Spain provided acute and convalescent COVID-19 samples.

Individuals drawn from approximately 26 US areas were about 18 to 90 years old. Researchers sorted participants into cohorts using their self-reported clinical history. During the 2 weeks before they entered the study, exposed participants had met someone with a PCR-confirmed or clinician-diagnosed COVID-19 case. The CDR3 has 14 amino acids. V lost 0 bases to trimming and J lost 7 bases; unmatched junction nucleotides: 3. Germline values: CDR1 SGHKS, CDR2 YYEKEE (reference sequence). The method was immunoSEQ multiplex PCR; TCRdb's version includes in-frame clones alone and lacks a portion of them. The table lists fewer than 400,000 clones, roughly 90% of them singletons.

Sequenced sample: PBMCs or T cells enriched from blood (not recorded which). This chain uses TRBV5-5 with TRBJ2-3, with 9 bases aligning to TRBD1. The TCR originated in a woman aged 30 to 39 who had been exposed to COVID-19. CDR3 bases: TGTGCCAGCAGCTTGGAACAGGGGGCGAATACGCAGTATTTT. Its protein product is CASSLEQGANTQYF.